These 9 T cell receptor beta chains share one sample of origin, sequenced in a study of blood T cell repertoires in COVID-19. Here immunoSEQ multiplex PCR was the method, and the copy in TCRdb shows in-frame clones only, minus some. The data contain tens of thousands of clones, about 76% of them seen just once; the ten biggest clones take up about a quarter. Sequencing was carried out using peripheral blood. Every receptor here comes from a human donor in a cohort sampled during active COVID-19.

The chain couples TRBV7-3 to TRBJ2-3; D might be TRBD2 (5 bases). V lost 4 bases, J lost 8 bases, and 10 bases lay in between. CDR3 length: 12 amino acids. CDR1 and CDR2 from the germline V gene are SGHTA and FQGTGA. CDR3 in amino acids: CASSSPEGTQYF. In nucleotides, the CDR3 is TGTGCCAGCAGCTCCCCTGAGGGTACGCAGTATTTT.

DNA of the CDR3: TGTGCCATCAGTGCCTCCGGGACAGCACAAGAGACCCAGTACTTC. As protein: CAISASGTAQETQYF. The chain combines TRBV10-3 with TRBJ2-5, with 7 bases fitting TRBD1. The CDR3 sequence is 15 residues long. Trimming at V came to 4 bases and at J to 2 bases, leaving 7 bases not matched to a gene. The V gene's germline CDR1 is ENHRY and CDR2 SYGVKD.

This chain joins TRBV7-9 and TRBJ2-5; 9 bases match TRBD2. Looked up from germline, CDR1 is SEHNR and CDR2 is FQNEAQ (reference sequence). V lost 5 bases, J lost 5 bases, and 9 bases stayed unmatched. The CDR3 is made up of 15 amino acids. Written as DNA, the CDR3 is TGTGCCAGCAGCCTCAGGGCGGGAGGGGCGGAGACCCAGTACTTC. This sequence encodes CASSLRAGGAETQYF. Variable domain in full (rest from reference TRBV7-9 and TRBJ2-5): DTGVSQNPRHKITKRGQNVTFRCDPISEHNRLYWYRQTLGQGPEFLTYFQNEAQLEKSRLLSDRFSAERPKGSFSTLEIQRTEQGDSAMYLCASSLRAGGAETQYFGPGTRLLVL.

J is TRBJ1-1 and V is TRBV28, with D unresolved. Per germline, CDR1 MDHEN and CDR2 SYDVKM. The V end was cut by 2 bases, the J end by 3 bases, with 10 bases between. This CDR3 has 14 residues. CDR3 DNA sequence: TGTGCCAGCAGTTTAGGGCGCGGGGACACTGAAGCTTTCTTT. It is translated as CASSLGRGDTEAFF. Using reference TRBV28 and TRBJ1-1 for the parts outside the CDR3, the full variable domain is DVKVTQSSRYLVKRTGEKVFLECVQDMDHENMFWYRQDPGLGLRLIYFSYDVKMKEKGDIPEGYSVSREKKERFSLILESASTNQTSMYLCASSLGRGDTEAFFGQGTRLTVV.

This chain joins TRBV4-2 and TRBJ2-5; tentative D call: TRBD2 (6 bases). Germline lookup yields CDR1 LGHNA and CDR2 YNFKEQ. The V end lost 1 base, the J end lost 4 bases, and 10 bases lay between the germline ends. The CDR3 is made up of 14 amino acids. As DNA, the CDR3 is TGTGCCAGCAGCCAAGCGGGAGATGGAGAGACCCAGTACTTC. This translates into CASSQAGDGETQYF.

The V gene is TRBV19, the J gene TRBJ2-2; 8 bases are shared with TRBD1. The CDR3 sequence is 17 residues long. J gave up 3 bases and V 5 bases, and 11 bases lay outside the gene matches. The germline CDR1 and CDR2 sequences are LNHDA and SQIVND (reference sequence). The CDR3 here is CASSPKGQGVDTGELFF. The DNA for the CDR3 is TGTGCCAGTAGTCCCAAAGGACAGGGCGTCGACACCGGGGAGCTGTTTTTT.

The chain uses TRBV3-1 (or the pseudogene TRBV3-2) and TRBJ1-2, with a possible D match to TRBD1 (5 bases). V lost 0 bases and J lost 3, with 20 bases in between. Looked up from germline, CDR1 is LGHDT and CDR2 is YNNKEL (reference sequence). The CDR3 loop spans 18 amino acids. The CDR3 sequence: CASSQEGVFRASDYGYTF. In DNA, the CDR3 is TGTGCCAGCAGCCAAGAGGGCGTCTTCAGGGCAAGTGACTATGGCTACACCTTC.

The rearrangement uses TRBV5-1 and TRBJ2-2; TRBD2 might be the D (6 bases). The CDR3 is made up of 14 amino acids. The V and J ends lost 3 bases and 6 bases respectively, with 12 bases between them. Germline CDR1 SGHRS, CDR2 YFSETQ. This CDR3 reads CASSWGVDAGELFF. Here the CDR3 DNA reads TGCGCCAGCAGCTGGGGGGTTGATGCCGGGGAGCTGTTTTTT.

The J gene is TRBJ1-4, the V gene TRBV20-1, with D uncertain. The V and J ends lost 4 bases and 4 bases respectively, with 4 bases between them. Looked up from germline, CDR1 is DFQATT and CDR2 is SNEGSKA (reference sequence). The CDR3 spans 11 residues. The CDR3 loop reads CSATNNEKLFF. Here the CDR3 DNA reads TGCAGTGCTACAAATAATGAAAAACTGTTTTTT.